The present T cell receptor beta chain was sequenced within a study of regulatory T cells in long-lasting Graves disease. Study-wide results and limits: Persistent Graves' disease cases displayed lower TCR diversity than newly diagnosed ones.

Time point: persistent/refractory GD, antithyroid drugs over 5 years with positive TRAb. Generation of the TCR library employed RNA extracted from PBMCs. As to this clonotype: Antigen specificity is unknown.

Sequencing libraries for TCR beta were prepared with iRepertoire HTBI primers and Arm-PCR of CDR3 regions. TCRdb processed the multiplex PCR reads anew with MiXCR; each CDR3 protein has one entry. The repertoire consists of under 500,000 distinct CDR3 sequences, with 20% occurring once and the leading ten covering less than 25%. This CDR3 has 15 residues. Germline CDR1 ENHRY, CDR2 SYGVKD. The junction had 9 bases not matched to a gene; V was cut back by 11 bases and J by 0 bases. This sequence joins TRBV10-3 and TRBJ2-5, with 10 bases that match TRBD2. The TCR was taken from a female donor with Graves disease. The specimen was peripheral blood mononuclear cells (PBMCs), collected when the disease was refractory, from a patient treated with antithyroid drugs. This CDR3 reads CASTNGTSDQETQYF. The CDR3 bases are TGTGCCTCCACGAACGGGACTAGCGACCAAGAGACCCAGTACTTC.